A selection of T cell receptor beta chains follows, all from one sample in a study of T cells after posttransplantation cyclophosphamide. The assay was immunoSEQ multiplex PCR, and TCRdb's table has in-frame clones only and misses some. The sample lists several thousand clones; 75% to 90% were seen once. The sample consisted of memory CD4+ T cells sorted from PBMCs. These receptors originate from a woman aged 55-70 years in good health, CMV-negative, and a related stem cell transplant donor. Both conserved end residues are part of each CDR3. The D gene is left open where the match is weak. Clone sizes are given selectively: once, few, many, or a class where the clone is expanded.

cdr3_nt cdr3_aa v_call clone_size j_call d_call
TGTGCCAGCAGCTCGACTTTGGGTCTAGCCTACGAGCAGTACTTC CASSSTLGLAYEQYF TRBV7-2 . TRBJ2-7 .
TGTGCCAGCATTTGGGGACAGGGGGGTACTGAAGCTTTCTTT CASIWGQGGTEAFF TRBV2 . TRBJ1-1 TRBD1
TGTGCCAGCAGCCCTCAGACAGGGGACACTGAAGCTTTCTTT CASSPQTGDTEAFF TRBV7-8 . TRBJ1-1 TRBD1
TGTGCCTGGAGTGTATCTGTGACAGAACTGAACACTGAAGCTTTCTTT CAWSVSVTELNTEAFF TRBV30 . TRBJ1-1 .
TGTGCCAGCGCCACAGGGGCTCAAACCTACGAGCAGTACTTC CASATGAQTYEQYF TRBV18 . TRBJ2-7 TRBD1
TGTGCCATCAGTGATAGGGTCGGGGTACTGGATGAAAAACTGTTTTTT CAISDRVGVLDEKLFF TRBV10-3 . TRBJ1-4 .
TGTGCCAGCAGCCTCCGGGGGGCGAACACTGAAGCTTTCTTT CASSLRGANTEAFF TRBV11-1 . TRBJ1-1 .
TGTGCCAGCGGGACAGGGAGGCCGCATTCCCCCCTCCACTTT CASGTGRPHSPLHF TRBV6-5 . TRBJ1-6 TRBD1
TGTGCCAGCAGCTCCAAGGGACAGGGTGTTGAACTGTTTTTT CASSSKGQGVELFF TRBV11-2 . TRBJ1-4 TRBD1
TGTGCCAGCAGCTCTCTAGCGGGGGGTGGAGAGACCCAGTACTTC CASSSLAGGGETQYF TRBV11-2 . TRBJ2-5 TRBD2
TGTGCCAGCAGCCTACGCCTAGCGGGAGTTAACAATGAGCAGTTCTTC CASSLRLAGVNNEQFF TRBV2 . TRBJ2-1 TRBD2
TGTGCCAGCAGCTTAGGTGGCCAGACCCAGTACTTC CASSLGGQTQYF TRBV11-2 . TRBJ2-5 .
TGTGCCTGGAGTGCGGGGGGCGAGGAGACCCAGTACTTC CAWSAGGEETQYF TRBV30 . TRBJ2-5 .
TGTGCCAGCAGCTTAGCGTCAGGACACCAGTTCTACGAGCAGTACTTC CASSLASGHQFYEQYF TRBV7-6 . TRBJ2-7 .
TGTGCCAGTAGTAGACAGGGTTCTGGTGGGGCCAACGTCCTGACTTTC CASSRQGSGGANVLTF TRBV19 . TRBJ2-6 TRBD1
TGTGCCAGTAGCGGACAGGGTTCCGGGGAGCTGTTTTTT CASSGQGSGELFF TRBV19 . TRBJ2-2 TRBD1
TGTGCCAGCACGGGGGTGGGCAATCAGCCCCAGCATTTT CASTGVGNQPQHF TRBV6-1 . TRBJ1-5 .
TGTGCCAGCAGACAAGCGGGGGGCCTTGTAAAGACCCAGTACTTC CASRQAGGLVKTQYF TRBV28 . TRBJ2-5 TRBD2
TGTGCCAGCAGTGCCGGGACTAGCGGGAGTCTGGGGTACTTC CASSAGTSGSLGYF TRBV2 once TRBJ2-4 TRBD2
TGTGCCAGCAGCCCGGGACAAGGTCCCTGGGATGAGCAGTTCTTC CASSPGQGPWDEQFF TRBV11-1 . TRBJ2-1 .
TGTGCCAGCAGCTCCCGCGATATGCGGGGCTACACCTTC CASSSRDMRGYTF TRBV7-8 . TRBJ1-2 .
TGCAGCGTTACCGGTTACACCGGGGAGCTGTTTTTT CSVTGYTGELFF TRBV29-1 . TRBJ2-2 .
TGTGCCAGCAGCTTGGATCCGGGAGGGGAGACCCAGTACTTC CASSLDPGGETQYF TRBV5-5 . TRBJ2-5 TRBD2
TGTGCCAGCTCATTCTCATCGTCTTTAGCAACTAATGAAAAACTGTTTTTT CASSFSSSLATNEKLFF TRBV18 . TRBJ1-4 .
TGTGCCAGCTCGACCGGCGGGGCGAAGAATCAGCCCCAGCATTTT CASSTGGAKNQPQHF TRBV18 . TRBJ1-5 .
TGTGCCAGCAGCTTAGTGGGAGGGACCCCTTACTATAATTCCCCCCTCCACTTT CASSLVGGTPYYNSPLHF TRBV11-2 . TRBJ1-6 .
TGCGCCAGCAGCCAACTCCAGGTCGCTGGGGCCAACGTCCTGACTTTC CASSQLQVAGANVLTF TRBV4-3 . TRBJ2-6 .